A selection of T cell receptor beta chains follows, all from one sample in a study of technical replicates of blood from four donors. The protocol was immunoSEQ multiplex PCR, while the TCRdb copy is restricted to in-frame clones and leaves out a portion. This table has 72,000 or so clones, approximately 92% appearing once. Material: T cells isolated from PBMCs. These receptors all stem from a human donor in good health. CDR3s include the opening cysteine and the closing phenylalanine or tryptophan. D genes are given only for firm matches. Clone size is shown for a subset of rows, as once, few, many or a class of expanded clone.

CDR3 protein: CASSPSGTSRYEQYF
CDR3 DNA: TGTGCCAGCTCACCGTCCGGGACTTCCCGCTACGAGCAGTACTTC
CDR3 length: 15
V gene: TRBV18
J gene: TRBJ2-7
D gene: .
clone size: .

CDR3 protein: CASSTKDREGKLFF
CDR3 DNA: TGTGCCAGCAGTACCAAGGACAGGGAGGGAAAACTGTTTTTT
CDR3 length: 14
V gene: TRBV4-2
J gene: TRBJ1-4
D gene: TRBD1
clone size: .

CDR3 protein: CASSFQDRVGAFF
CDR3 DNA: TGCGCCAGCAGCTTTCAAGACAGGGTGGGAGCTTTCTTT
CDR3 length: 13
V gene: TRBV5-1
J gene: TRBJ1-1
D gene: TRBD1
clone size: .

CDR3 protein: CSVARGDTEAFF
CDR3 DNA: TGCAGCGTTGCACGGGGTGACACTGAAGCTTTCTTT
CDR3 length: 12
V gene: TRBV29-1
J gene: TRBJ1-1
D gene: .
clone size: .

CDR3 protein: CASSSRLAGETQYF
CDR3 DNA: TGTGCCAGCAGCTCCAGACTAGCGGGAGAGACCCAGTACTTC
CDR3 length: 14
V gene: TRBV5-4
J gene: TRBJ2-5
D gene: TRBD2
clone size: .

CDR3 protein: CASRGPATGANYGYTF
CDR3 DNA: TGTGCCAGTAGGGGGCCAGCGACAGGGGCGAACTATGGCTACACCTTC
CDR3 length: 16
V gene: TRBV19
J gene: TRBJ1-2
D gene: TRBD1
clone size: .

CDR3 protein: CASSVFEGNNEQFF
CDR3 DNA: TGTGCCAGCAGCGTTTTTGAGGGAAACAATGAGCAGTTCTTC
CDR3 length: 14
V gene: TRBV9
J gene: TRBJ2-1
D gene: .
clone size: .

CDR3 protein: CAWIRGNEQFF
CDR3 DNA: TGTGCCTGGATTAGAGGTAATGAGCAGTTCTTC
CDR3 length: 11
V gene: TRBV30
J gene: TRBJ2-1
D gene: .
clone size: .

CDR3 protein: CASMASGQETQYF
CDR3 DNA: TGCGCCAGCATGGCTTCAGGGCAAGAGACCCAGTACTTC
CDR3 length: 13
V gene: TRBV5-1
J gene: TRBJ2-5
D gene: .
clone size: .

CDR3 protein: CASSIRAGDETQYF
CDR3 DNA: TGTGCCAGTAGTATACGGGCAGGGGACGAGACCCAGTACTTC
CDR3 length: 14
V gene: TRBV19
J gene: TRBJ2-5
D gene: .
clone size: .

CDR3 protein: CASSSGTSGRWEQYF
CDR3 DNA: TGTGCCAGCAGCTCCGGGACTAGCGGGAGATGGGAGCAGTACTTC
CDR3 length: 15
V gene: TRBV5-4
J gene: TRBJ2-7
D gene: TRBD2
clone size: .

CDR3 protein: CAWSAHLGANVLTF
CDR3 DNA: TGTGCCTGGAGTGCACACCTGGGGGCCAACGTCCTGACTTTC
CDR3 length: 14
V gene: TRBV30
J gene: TRBJ2-6
D gene: .
clone size: .

CDR3 protein: CASASSYEQYF
CDR3 DNA: TGTGCCAGCGCCTCCAGCTACGAGCAGTACTTC
CDR3 length: 11
V gene: TRBV2
J gene: TRBJ2-7
D gene: .
clone size: .

CDR3 protein: CSATITDTQYF
CDR3 DNA: TGCAGTGCTACTATCACAGATACGCAGTATTTT
CDR3 length: 11
V gene: TRBV20-1
J gene: TRBJ2-3
D gene: .
clone size: .

CDR3 protein: CASSPGQGWTEAFF
CDR3 DNA: TGTGCCAGTAGTCCAGGACAGGGTTGGACTGAAGCTTTCTTT
CDR3 length: 14
V gene: TRBV19
J gene: TRBJ1-1
D gene: TRBD1
clone size: .

CDR3 protein: CASSQEYLSYEQYF
CDR3 DNA: TGTGCCAGCAGCCAAGAATATCTATCCTACGAGCAGTACTTC
CDR3 length: 14
V gene: TRBV14
J gene: TRBJ2-7
D gene: .
clone size: .

CDR3 protein: CASSVGPGAGNTIYF
CDR3 DNA: TGTGCCAGCAGCGTAGGGCCCGGGGCTGGAAACACCATATATTTT
CDR3 length: 15
V gene: TRBV9
J gene: TRBJ1-3
D gene: .
clone size: .

CDR3 protein: CASSVPDIYEQYF
CDR3 DNA: TGTGCCAGCAGTGTACCGGACATTTACGAGCAGTACTTC
CDR3 length: 13
V gene: TRBV28
J gene: TRBJ2-7
D gene: .
clone size: .

CDR3 protein: CAISRDYGLLTDTQYF
CDR3 DNA: TGTGCCATCAGCCGGGACTACGGGTTACTCACAGATACGCAGTATTTT
CDR3 length: 16
V gene: TRBV10-3
J gene: TRBJ2-3
D gene: TRBD2
clone size: .

CDR3 protein: CASSEKLADEQYF
CDR3 DNA: TGCGCCAGCAGTGAGAAGCTAGCGGACGAGCAGTACTTC
CDR3 length: 13
V gene: TRBV10-1
J gene: TRBJ2-7
D gene: TRBD2
clone size: .

CDR3 protein: CASSLSGSNTGELFF
CDR3 DNA: TGCGCCAGCAGCTTGTCGGGGTCGAACACCGGGGAGCTGTTTTTT
CDR3 length: 15
V gene: TRBV5-1
J gene: TRBJ2-2
D gene: .
clone size: .

CDR3 protein: CSVPSGPGDEQFF
CDR3 DNA: TGCAGCGTTCCTAGCGGGCCGGGGGATGAGCAGTTCTTC
CDR3 length: 13
V gene: TRBV29-1
J gene: TRBJ2-1
D gene: TRBD2
clone size: .

CDR3 protein: CAWSGRTTAAYPQYF
CDR3 DNA: TGTGCCTGGAGTGGTCGGACTACCGCGGCTTATCCGCAGTATTTT
CDR3 length: 15
V gene: TRBV30
J gene: TRBJ2-3
D gene: .
clone size: once

CDR3 protein: CASSVGSSARVGYGYTF
CDR3 DNA: TGTGCCAGCAGCGTAGGATCTAGCGCCAGGGTCGGCTATGGCTACACCTTC
CDR3 length: 17
V gene: TRBV9
J gene: TRBJ1-2
D gene: .
clone size: .